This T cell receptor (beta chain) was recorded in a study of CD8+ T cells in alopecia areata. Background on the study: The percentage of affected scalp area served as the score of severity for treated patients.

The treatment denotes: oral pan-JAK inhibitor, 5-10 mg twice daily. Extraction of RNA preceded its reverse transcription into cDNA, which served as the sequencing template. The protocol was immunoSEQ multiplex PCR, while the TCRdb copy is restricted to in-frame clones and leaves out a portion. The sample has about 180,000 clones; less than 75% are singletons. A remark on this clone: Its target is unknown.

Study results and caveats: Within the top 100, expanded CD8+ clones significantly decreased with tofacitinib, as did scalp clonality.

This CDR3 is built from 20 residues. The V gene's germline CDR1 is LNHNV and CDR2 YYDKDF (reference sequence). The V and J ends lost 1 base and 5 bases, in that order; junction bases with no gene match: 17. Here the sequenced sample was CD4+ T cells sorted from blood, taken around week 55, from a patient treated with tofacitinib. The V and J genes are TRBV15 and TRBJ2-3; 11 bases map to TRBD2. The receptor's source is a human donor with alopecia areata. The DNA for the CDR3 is TGTGCCACCAGCAGAGTCCCCCAACTAGCGGGGGTCTATCGTGGAGATACGCAGTATTTT. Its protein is CATSRVPQLAGVYRGDTQYF.